Listed below are T cell receptor beta chains from one sample, sequenced in a study of cytomegalovirus exposure and HLA in healthy donors. Generated by immunoSEQ multiplex PCR, the TCRdb table keeps only in-frame clones and is missing some. This listing includes around 140,000 clones. Material for sequencing was PBMCs. The receptors here all came from a woman between 40 and 50 years old in good health and CMV-seropositive. CDR3s include the opening cysteine and the closing phenylalanine or tryptophan. A D gene is named only where the DNA matches it firmly.

J gene: TRBJ2-5; D gene: TRBD2; V gene: TRBV19; CDR3 DNA: TGTGCCAGTAGTCCCGGGACTAGCGGGTGGGAGACCCAGTACTTC; CDR3 protein: CASSPGTSGWETQYF
J gene: TRBJ2-3; D gene: TRBD2; V gene: TRBV4-1; CDR3 DNA: TGCGCCAGCAGCCACCAACTAGCGGGAGTTTCCTCCTTCACAGATACGCAGTATTTT; CDR3 protein: CASSHQLAGVSSFTDTQYF
J gene: TRBJ2-2; D gene: -; V gene: TRBV9; CDR3 DNA: TGTGCCAGCAGCCCCGAGGTGGCAGGGCCCGGGGAGCTGTTTTTT; CDR3 protein: CASSPEVAGPGELFF
J gene: TRBJ2-1; D gene: TRBD2; V gene: TRBV19; CDR3 DNA: TGTGCCAGTAGTCCCGGGACTAGCGGGAGCGATGAGCAGTTCTTC; CDR3 protein: CASSPGTSGSDEQFF
J gene: TRBJ1-2; D gene: -; V gene: TRBV6-1; CDR3 DNA: TGTGCCAGCAGTGAAGATAGAGGGCGCTATGGCTACACCTTC; CDR3 protein: CASSEDRGRYGYTF
J gene: TRBJ2-5; D gene: TRBD2; V gene: TRBV5-1; CDR3 DNA: TGCGCCAGCAGCAGCGGGATTCAAAAAGAGACCCAGTACTTC; CDR3 protein: CASSSGIQKETQYF
J gene: TRBJ1-3; D gene: -; V gene: TRBV9; CDR3 DNA: TGTGCCAGCAGCGTAGGTGGGGCCGCCTCTGGAAACACCATATATTTT; CDR3 protein: CASSVGGAASGNTIYF
J gene: TRBJ1-1; D gene: -; V gene: TRBV28; CDR3 DNA: TGTGCCAGCTGGACATTGCGCACTGAAGCTTTCTTT; CDR3 protein: CASWTLRTEAFF
J gene: TRBJ2-5; D gene: TRBD2; V gene: TRBV11-2; CDR3 DNA: TGTGCCAGCAGCTTAACAGCGGGGTACCAGGAGACCCAGTACTTC; CDR3 protein: CASSLTAGYQETQYF
J gene: TRBJ2-2; D gene: TRBD2; V gene: TRBV28; CDR3 DNA: TGTGCCAGCAGGTTTAGCGGGAGGACGGGGGCCGGGGAGCTGTTTTTT; CDR3 protein: CASRFSGRTGAGELFF
J gene: TRBJ2-3; D gene: TRBD2; V gene: TRBV15; CDR3 DNA: TGTGCCACCAGCAGGGGACTAGCGGGAGTTGTAGGCACAGATACGCAGTATTTT; CDR3 protein: CATSRGLAGVVGTDTQYF
J gene: TRBJ1-5; D gene: TRBD1; V gene: TRBV29-1; CDR3 DNA: TGCAGCGTAGCGGACAGGGGGAATCAGCCCCAGCATTTT; CDR3 protein: CSVADRGNQPQHF
J gene: TRBJ2-6; D gene: -; V gene: TRBV6-5; CDR3 DNA: TGTGCCAGCAGTTACTCGAGGACTGGGGCCAACGTCCTGACTTTC; CDR3 protein: CASSYSRTGANVLTF
J gene: TRBJ1-3; D gene: TRBD1; V gene: TRBV7-9; CDR3 DNA: TGTGCCAGCAGCTTGGGACAGGGGAGAACTGGAAACACCATATATTTT; CDR3 protein: CASSLGQGRTGNTIYF
J gene: TRBJ2-3; D gene: -; V gene: TRBV20-1; CDR3 DNA: TGCAGTGCAGGGGGAGTGGATACGCAGTATTTT; CDR3 protein: CSAGGVDTQYF
J gene: TRBJ1-5; D gene: -; V gene: TRBV2; CDR3 DNA: TGTGCCAGCAGACCCTACGGGACACCCTTTAATCAGCCCCAGCATTTT; CDR3 protein: CASRPYGTPFNQPQHF
J gene: TRBJ1-1; D gene: TRBD1; V gene: TRBV5-1; CDR3 DNA: TGCGCCAGCAGCTGGGACAGCTCCGGGGGCACTGAAGCTTTCTTT; CDR3 protein: CASSWDSSGGTEAFF
J gene: TRBJ2-1; D gene: -; V gene: TRBV30; CDR3 DNA: TGTGCCTGGAGTCTAATAACGGACTGGCTGAATTCCTACAATGAGCAGTTCTTC; CDR3 protein: CAWSLITDWLNSYNEQFF
J gene: TRBJ2-5; D gene: TRBD1; V gene: TRBV10-3; CDR3 DNA: TGTGCCATCAGAGCCCCGGGACAGGGGGGAGAGACCCAGTACTTC; CDR3 protein: CAIRAPGQGGETQYF
J gene: TRBJ2-3; D gene: TRBD2; V gene: TRBV6-5; CDR3 DNA: TGTGCCAGCAGTTCCACTAGCGCTAGCACAGATACGCAGTATTTT; CDR3 protein: CASSSTSASTDTQYF
J gene: TRBJ1-5; D gene: -; V gene: TRBV19; CDR3 DNA: TGTGCCAGTAGTATGGCTGGCAGGGATCAGCCCCAGCATTTT; CDR3 protein: CASSMAGRDQPQHF
J gene: TRBJ2-7; D gene: -; V gene: TRBV9; CDR3 DNA: TGTGCCAGCAGCTCCCCCTATTCCTACGAGCAGTACTTC; CDR3 protein: CASSSPYSYEQYF
J gene: TRBJ2-5; D gene: -; V gene: TRBV30; CDR3 DNA: TGTGCCTGGAGTAAGATCCTAGAAGAGACCCAGTACTTC; CDR3 protein: CAWSKILEETQYF
J gene: TRBJ1-5; D gene: TRBD1; V gene: TRBV19; CDR3 DNA: TGTGCCAGTAGTAGGGACAGGGACTTCAATCAGCCCCAGCATTTT; CDR3 protein: CASSRDRDFNQPQHF
J gene: TRBJ2-7; D gene: TRBD2; V gene: TRBV5-1; CDR3 DNA: TGCGCCACGAGCCGGGGGGGGAGCTCCTACGAGCAGTACTTC; CDR3 protein: CATSRGGSSYEQYF
J gene: TRBJ2-1; D gene: TRBD1; V gene: TRBV28; CDR3 DNA: TGTGCCAGCAGCAGGACAGGGTCCTATGACAATGAGCAGTTCTTC; CDR3 protein: CASSRTGSYDNEQFF